Listed below are T cell receptor beta chains from one sample, sequenced in a study of cytomegalovirus exposure and HLA in healthy donors. The repertoire was sequenced with immunoSEQ multiplex PCR; TCRdb's copy has only in-frame clones and lacks some. The table records under 300,000 clones, 65% to 85% of them present only once. Sequencing was performed on PBMCs. The receptors shown here come from a female donor in good health and CMV-seronegative. The CDR3 runs from the conserved cysteine through the conserved F or W. The D gene is left open where the match is weak. The listing skips clone size in some rows; elsewhere it reads once, few, many or a size class.

cdr3_aa: CASSLSLAGRGSYEQYF; cdr3_nt: TGTGCCAGCAGTTTATCTCTAGCGGGACGTGGCTCCTACGAGCAGTACTTC; d_call: TRBD2; v_call: TRBV27; clone_size: NA; j_call: TRBJ2-7
cdr3_aa: CASSLAPALYWQFF; cdr3_nt: TGTGCCAGCAGCTTAGCCCCAGCGCTGTATTGGCAGTTCTTC; d_call: NA; v_call: TRBV7-9; clone_size: few; j_call: TRBJ2-1
cdr3_aa: CASSQGQGTNYGYTF; cdr3_nt: TGCGCCAGCAGCCAAGGACAGGGGACCAACTATGGCTACACCTTC; d_call: TRBD1; v_call: TRBV4-1; clone_size: NA; j_call: TRBJ1-2
cdr3_aa: CASTLSIGRGNTIYF; cdr3_nt: TGTGCCAGCACCCTGTCCATCGGGAGGGGAAACACCATATATTTT; d_call: NA; v_call: TRBV5-5; clone_size: NA; j_call: TRBJ1-3
cdr3_aa: CASSRTVQETQYF; cdr3_nt: TGTGCCAGCAGCCGGACAGTCCAAGAGACCCAGTACTTC; d_call: NA; v_call: TRBV6-5; clone_size: NA; j_call: TRBJ2-5
cdr3_aa: CASSLGRVGISGELFF; cdr3_nt: TGCGCCAGCAGCTTGGGAAGAGTCGGGATATCCGGGGAGCTGTTTTTT; d_call: NA; v_call: TRBV5-1; clone_size: NA; j_call: TRBJ2-2
cdr3_aa: CAISEQDNSPLHF; cdr3_nt: TGTGCCATCAGTGAACAGGATAATTCACCCCTCCACTTT; d_call: NA; v_call: TRBV10-3; clone_size: once; j_call: TRBJ1-6
cdr3_aa: CASSRSAGNTIYF; cdr3_nt: TGTGCCAGCAGCCGCTCAGCTGGAAACACCATATATTTT; d_call: NA; v_call: TRBV9; clone_size: NA; j_call: TRBJ1-3
cdr3_aa: CASSLGQLNEKLFF; cdr3_nt: TGCGCCAGCAGCTTGGGACAGCTAAATGAAAAACTGTTTTTT; d_call: NA; v_call: TRBV5-1; clone_size: NA; j_call: TRBJ1-4
cdr3_aa: CASSPSGTGEYGYTF; cdr3_nt: TGCGCCAGCAGCCCAAGCGGGACAGGTGAATATGGCTACACCTTC; d_call: TRBD1; v_call: TRBV4-1; clone_size: NA; j_call: TRBJ1-2
cdr3_aa: CASRSAGGKGSYNEQFF; cdr3_nt: TGTGCCAGCAGATCAGCGGGAGGCAAGGGGTCCTACAATGAGCAGTTCTTC; d_call: TRBD2; v_call: TRBV25-1; clone_size: NA; j_call: TRBJ2-1
cdr3_aa: CASSFLLLSNQPQHF; cdr3_nt: TGTGCCAGCAGCTTTTTATTACTTAGCAATCAGCCCCAGCATTTT; d_call: NA; v_call: TRBV6-1; clone_size: NA; j_call: TRBJ1-5
cdr3_aa: CASPSGQENSEAFF; cdr3_nt: TGTGCCAGTCCGAGCGGGCAGGAAAACTCTGAAGCTTTCTTT; d_call: NA; v_call: TRBV7-2; clone_size: NA; j_call: TRBJ1-1
cdr3_aa: CAWGLGLAGTGELFF; cdr3_nt: TGTGCCTGGGGGTTGGGACTAGCTGGCACCGGGGAGCTGTTTTTT; d_call: TRBD2; v_call: TRBV30; clone_size: NA; j_call: TRBJ2-2
cdr3_aa: CASSLSSAGGGQETQYF; cdr3_nt: TGTGCCAGCAGCTTAAGTTCGGCGGGAGGCGGGCAAGAGACCCAGTACTTC; d_call: TRBD2; v_call: TRBV7-2; clone_size: NA; j_call: TRBJ2-5
cdr3_aa: CASRPPLAGLTGELFF; cdr3_nt: TGCGCCAGCAGGCCTCCCCTAGCGGGGCTCACCGGGGAGCTGTTTTTT; d_call: TRBD2; v_call: TRBV5-1; clone_size: NA; j_call: TRBJ2-2
cdr3_aa: CASRNRGPSYEQYF; cdr3_nt: TGTGCCAGCAGAAACAGGGGACCGTCCTACGAGCAGTACTTC; d_call: TRBD1; v_call: TRBV27; clone_size: NA; j_call: TRBJ2-7
cdr3_aa: CATTTGFSNQPQHF; cdr3_nt: TGTGCCACCACAACAGGGTTTAGCAATCAGCCCCAGCATTTT; d_call: NA; v_call: TRBV10-3; clone_size: once; j_call: TRBJ1-5
cdr3_aa: CASSKARPRSFTDTQYF; cdr3_nt: TGTGCCAGCAGCAAAGCGCGTCCGCGGAGTTTTACAGATACGCAGTATTTT; d_call: NA; v_call: TRBV21-1; clone_size: few; j_call: TRBJ2-3
cdr3_aa: CASSLMTSVQETQYF; cdr3_nt: TGTGCCAGCAGCTTGATGACTAGCGTTCAAGAGACCCAGTACTTC; d_call: TRBD2; v_call: TRBV5-4; clone_size: few; j_call: TRBJ2-5